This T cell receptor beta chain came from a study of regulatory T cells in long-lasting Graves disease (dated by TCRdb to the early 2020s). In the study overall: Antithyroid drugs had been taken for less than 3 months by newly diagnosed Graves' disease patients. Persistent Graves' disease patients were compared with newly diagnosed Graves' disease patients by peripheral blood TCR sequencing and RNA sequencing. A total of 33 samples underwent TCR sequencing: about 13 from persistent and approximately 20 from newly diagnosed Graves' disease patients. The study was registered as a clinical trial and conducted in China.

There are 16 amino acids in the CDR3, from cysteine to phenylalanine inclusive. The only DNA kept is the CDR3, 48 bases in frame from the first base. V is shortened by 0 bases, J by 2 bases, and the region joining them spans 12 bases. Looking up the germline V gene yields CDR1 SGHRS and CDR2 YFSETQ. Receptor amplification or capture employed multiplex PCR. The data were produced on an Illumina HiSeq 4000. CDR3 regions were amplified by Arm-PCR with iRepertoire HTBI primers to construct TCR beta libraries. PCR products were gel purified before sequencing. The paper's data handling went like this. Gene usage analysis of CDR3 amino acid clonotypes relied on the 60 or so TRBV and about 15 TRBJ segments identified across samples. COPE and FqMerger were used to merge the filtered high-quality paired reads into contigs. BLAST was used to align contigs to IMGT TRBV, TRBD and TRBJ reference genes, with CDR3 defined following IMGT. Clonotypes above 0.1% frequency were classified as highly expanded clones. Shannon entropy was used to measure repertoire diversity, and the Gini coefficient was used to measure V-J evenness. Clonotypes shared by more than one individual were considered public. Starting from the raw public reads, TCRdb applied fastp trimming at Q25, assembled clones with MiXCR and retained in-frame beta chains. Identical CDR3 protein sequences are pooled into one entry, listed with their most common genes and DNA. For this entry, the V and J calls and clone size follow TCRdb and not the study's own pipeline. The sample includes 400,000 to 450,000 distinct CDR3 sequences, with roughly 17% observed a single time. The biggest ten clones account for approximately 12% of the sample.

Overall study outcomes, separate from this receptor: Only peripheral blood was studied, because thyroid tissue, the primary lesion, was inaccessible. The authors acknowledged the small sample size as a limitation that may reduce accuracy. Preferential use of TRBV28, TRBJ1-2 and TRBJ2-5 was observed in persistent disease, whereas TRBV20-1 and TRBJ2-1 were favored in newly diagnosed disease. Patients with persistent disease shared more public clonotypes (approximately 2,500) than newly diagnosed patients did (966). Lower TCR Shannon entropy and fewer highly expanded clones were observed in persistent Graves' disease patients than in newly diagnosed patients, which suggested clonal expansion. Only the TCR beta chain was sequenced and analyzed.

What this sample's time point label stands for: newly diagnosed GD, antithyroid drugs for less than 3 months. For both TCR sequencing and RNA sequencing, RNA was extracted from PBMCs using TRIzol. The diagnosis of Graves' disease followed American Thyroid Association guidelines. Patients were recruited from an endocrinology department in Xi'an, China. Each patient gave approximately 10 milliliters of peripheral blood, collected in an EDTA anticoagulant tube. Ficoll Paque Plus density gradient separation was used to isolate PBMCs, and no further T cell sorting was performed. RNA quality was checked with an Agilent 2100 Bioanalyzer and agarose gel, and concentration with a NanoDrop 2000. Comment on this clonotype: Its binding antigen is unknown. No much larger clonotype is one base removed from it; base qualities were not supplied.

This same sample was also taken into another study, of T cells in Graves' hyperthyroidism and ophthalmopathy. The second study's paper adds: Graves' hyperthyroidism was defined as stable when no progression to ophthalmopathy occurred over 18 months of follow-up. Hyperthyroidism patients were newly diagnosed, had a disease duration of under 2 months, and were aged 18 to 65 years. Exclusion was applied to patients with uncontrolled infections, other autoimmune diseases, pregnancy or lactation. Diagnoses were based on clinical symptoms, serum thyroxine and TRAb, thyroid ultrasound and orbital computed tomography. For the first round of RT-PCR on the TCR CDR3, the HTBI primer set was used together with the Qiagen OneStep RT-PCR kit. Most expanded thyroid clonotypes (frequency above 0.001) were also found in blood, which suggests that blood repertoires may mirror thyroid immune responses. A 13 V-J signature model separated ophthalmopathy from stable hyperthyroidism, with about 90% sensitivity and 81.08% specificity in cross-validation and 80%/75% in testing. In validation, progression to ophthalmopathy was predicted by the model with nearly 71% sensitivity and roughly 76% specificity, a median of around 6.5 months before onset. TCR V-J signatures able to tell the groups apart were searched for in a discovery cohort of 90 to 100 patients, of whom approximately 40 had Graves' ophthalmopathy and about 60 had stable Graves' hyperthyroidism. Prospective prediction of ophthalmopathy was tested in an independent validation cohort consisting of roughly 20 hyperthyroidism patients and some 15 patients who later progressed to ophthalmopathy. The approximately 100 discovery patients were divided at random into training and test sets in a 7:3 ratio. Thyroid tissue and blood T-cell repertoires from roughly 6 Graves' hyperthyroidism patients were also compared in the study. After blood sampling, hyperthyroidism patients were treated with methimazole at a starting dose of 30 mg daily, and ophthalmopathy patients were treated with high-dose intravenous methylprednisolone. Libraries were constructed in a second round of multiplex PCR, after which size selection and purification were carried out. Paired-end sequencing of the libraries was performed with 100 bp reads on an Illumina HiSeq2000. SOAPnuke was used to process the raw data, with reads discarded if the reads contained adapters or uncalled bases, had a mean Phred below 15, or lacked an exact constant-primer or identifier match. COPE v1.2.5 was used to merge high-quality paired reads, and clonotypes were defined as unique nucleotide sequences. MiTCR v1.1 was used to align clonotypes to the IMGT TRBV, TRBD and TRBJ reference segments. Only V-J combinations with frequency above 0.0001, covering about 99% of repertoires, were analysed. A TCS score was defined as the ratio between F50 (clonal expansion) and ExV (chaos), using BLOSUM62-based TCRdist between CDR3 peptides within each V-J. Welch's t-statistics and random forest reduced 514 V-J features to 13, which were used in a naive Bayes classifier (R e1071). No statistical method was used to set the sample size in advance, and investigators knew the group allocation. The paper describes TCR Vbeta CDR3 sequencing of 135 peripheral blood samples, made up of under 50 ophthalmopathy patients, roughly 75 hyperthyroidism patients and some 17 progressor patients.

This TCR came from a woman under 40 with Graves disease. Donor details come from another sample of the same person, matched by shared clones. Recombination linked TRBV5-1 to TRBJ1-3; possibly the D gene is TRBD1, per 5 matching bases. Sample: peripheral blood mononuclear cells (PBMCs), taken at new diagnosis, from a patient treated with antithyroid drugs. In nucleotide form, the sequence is TGCGCCAGCAGCTTGGGTATAGGGACGGCTGGAAACACCATATATTTT. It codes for CASSLGIGTAGNTIYF.